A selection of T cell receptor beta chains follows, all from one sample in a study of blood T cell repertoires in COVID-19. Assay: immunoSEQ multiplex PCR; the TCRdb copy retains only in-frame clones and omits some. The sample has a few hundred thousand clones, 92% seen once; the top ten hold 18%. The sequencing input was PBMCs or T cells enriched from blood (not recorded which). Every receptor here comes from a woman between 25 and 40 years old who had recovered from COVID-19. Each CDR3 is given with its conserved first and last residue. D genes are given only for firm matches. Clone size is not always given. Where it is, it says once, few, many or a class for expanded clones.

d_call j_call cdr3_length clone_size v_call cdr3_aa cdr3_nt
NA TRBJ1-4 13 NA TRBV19 CASSRALNEKLFF TGTGCCAGTAGTAGGGCCTTGAATGAAAAACTGTTTTTT
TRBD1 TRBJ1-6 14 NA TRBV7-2 CASSLDRGNSPLHF TGTGCCAGCAGCTTAGACAGGGGTAATTCACCCCTCCACTTT
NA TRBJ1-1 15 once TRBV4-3 CASSQRLTGNTEAFF TGCGCCAGCAGCCAACGTTTGACAGGTAACACTGAAGCTTTCTTT
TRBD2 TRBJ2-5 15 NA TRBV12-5 CASGQPGLAEETQYF TGTGCTAGTGGTCAGCCCGGGCTAGCGGAAGAGACCCAGTACTTC
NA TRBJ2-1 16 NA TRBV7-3 CASSLNAPRTGSEQFF TGTGCCAGCAGCTTAAATGCGCCCCGAACAGGCAGTGAGCAGTTCTTC
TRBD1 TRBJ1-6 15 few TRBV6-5 CASTTVTGVDSPLHF TGTGCCAGCACCACAGTTACAGGGGTAGATTCACCCCTCCACTTT
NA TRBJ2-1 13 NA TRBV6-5 CASRETFYNEQFF TGTGCCAGCAGGGAGACTTTTTACAATGAGCAGTTCTTC
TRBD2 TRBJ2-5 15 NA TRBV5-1 CASSKLAGGQETQYF TGCGCCAGCAGCAAGCTAGCGGGGGGGCAAGAGACCCAGTACTTC
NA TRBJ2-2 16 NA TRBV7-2 CASSLSHLANTGELFF TGTGCCAGCAGCTTATCCCACTTAGCAAACACCGGGGAGCTGTTTTTT
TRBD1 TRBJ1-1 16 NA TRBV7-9 CASSLEGTVMNTEAFF TGTGCCAGCAGCTTAGAGGGGACAGTCATGAACACTGAAGCTTTCTTT
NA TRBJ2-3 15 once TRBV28 CASSFYAGPTDTQYF TGTGCCAGCAGTTTCTATGCGGGCCCCACAGATACGCAGTATTTT
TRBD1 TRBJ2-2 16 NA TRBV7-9 CASSYITGGYTGELFF TGTGCCAGCAGCTACATAACAGGGGGTTACACCGGGGAGCTGTTTTTT
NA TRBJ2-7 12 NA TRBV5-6 CASSLQAYEQYF TGTGCCAGCAGCTTACAGGCCTACGAGCAGTACTTC
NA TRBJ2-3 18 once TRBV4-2 CASSQTTNAGPGTDTQYF TGTGCCAGCAGCCAGACTACCAATGCGGGGCCCGGCACAGATACGCAGTATTTT
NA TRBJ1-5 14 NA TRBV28 CASSLSQGGQPQHF TGTGCCAGCAGTTTATCGCAGGGAGGGCAGCCCCAGCATTTT
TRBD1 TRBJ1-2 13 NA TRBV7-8 CASSRGQGGGYTF TGTGCCAGCAGCCGTGGACAGGGTGGTGGCTACACCTTC
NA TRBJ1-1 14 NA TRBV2 CASTLGMSNSDAFF TGTGCCAGCACCCTCGGTATGTCTAATTCCGATGCTTTCTTT
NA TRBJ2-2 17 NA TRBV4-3 CASSQEGLRRASRELFF TGCGCCAGCAGCCAAGAAGGTCTGAGGCGGGCGAGCAGGGAGCTGTTTTTT
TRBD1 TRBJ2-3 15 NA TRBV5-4 CASSSRTGVGDTQYF TGTGCCAGCAGCTCACGGACAGGGGTGGGGGATACGCAGTATTTT
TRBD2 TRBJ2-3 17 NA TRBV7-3 CASSRGTSGSGTDTQYF TGTGCCAGCAGCCGCGGGACTAGCGGGAGTGGGACAGATACGCAGTATTTT
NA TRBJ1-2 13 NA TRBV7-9 CASRARGDDGYTF TGTGCCAGCCGCGCGCGGGGGGATGATGGCTACACCTTC
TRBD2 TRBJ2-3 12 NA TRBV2 CASRRLAGSQYF TGTGCCAGCAGGCGACTAGCGGGATCGCAGTATTTT
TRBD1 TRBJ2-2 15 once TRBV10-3 CAISESGGKAGELFF TGTGCCATCAGTGAGTCAGGGGGCAAGGCCGGGGAGCTGTTTTTT
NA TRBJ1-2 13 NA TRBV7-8 CASSTTTNYGYTF TGTGCCAGCAGCACGACTACTAACTATGGCTACACCTTC
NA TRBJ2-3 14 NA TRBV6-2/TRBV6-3 CASSYGGLPDTQYF TGTGCCAGCAGTTACGGTGGCTTGCCCGATACGCAGTATTTT
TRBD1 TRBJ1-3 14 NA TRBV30 CAWTPGGSGNTIYF TGTGCCTGGACCCCAGGGGGCTCTGGAAACACCATATATTTT
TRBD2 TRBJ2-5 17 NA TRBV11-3 CASSLGTSGGTQETQYF TGTGCCAGCAGCTTAGGGACTAGCGGGGGAACCCAAGAGACCCAGTACTTC
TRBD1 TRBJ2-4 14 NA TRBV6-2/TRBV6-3 CASTPGGTKNIQYF TGTGCCAGCACCCCAGGGGGAACCAAAAACATTCAGTACTTC
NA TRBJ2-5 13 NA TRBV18 CASSPRVQETQYF TGTGCCAGCTCACCCCGGGTACAAGAGACCCAGTACTTC
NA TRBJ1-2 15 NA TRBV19 CASRSQWGQNSGYTF TGTGCCAGTAGGTCCCAATGGGGGCAGAATAGTGGCTACACCTTC
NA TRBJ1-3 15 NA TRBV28 CASSPPGRGGNTIYF TGTGCCAGCAGTCCCCCCGGCCGGGGAGGAAACACCATATATTTT
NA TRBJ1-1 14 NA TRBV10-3 CAISEYDGSTEAFF TGTGCCATCAGTGAGTATGACGGGTCCACTGAAGCTTTCTTT
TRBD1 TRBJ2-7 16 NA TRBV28 CASSSAPGQVTYEQYF TGTGCCAGCAGTTCAGCGCCGGGACAGGTTACCTACGAGCAGTACTTC
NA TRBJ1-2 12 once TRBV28 CASAGSPYGYTF TGTGCCAGCGCGGGATCCCCCTATGGCTACACCTTC
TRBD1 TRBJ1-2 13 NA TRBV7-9 CASSYSGQGSYTF TGTGCCAGCAGCTACTCAGGACAGGGAAGCTACACCTTC
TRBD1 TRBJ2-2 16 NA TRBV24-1 CATSDPTGVNTGELFF TGTGCCACCAGTGATCCGACAGGGGTCAACACCGGGGAGCTGTTTTTT
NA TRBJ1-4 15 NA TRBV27 CASSPPDRFSEKLFF TGTGCCAGCAGTCCACCCGACAGGTTTTCGGAAAAACTGTTTTTT
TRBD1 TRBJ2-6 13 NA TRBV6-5 CASFGQGANVLTF TGTGCCAGCTTCGGACAGGGGGCAAACGTCCTGACTTTC
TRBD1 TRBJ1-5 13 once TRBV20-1 CSASKDRYLAQHF TGCAGTGCTAGTAAGGACAGGTATCTAGCCCAGCATTTT
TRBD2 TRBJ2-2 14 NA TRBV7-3 CASGLGRSTGELFF TGTGCCTCGGGCCTCGGGAGGAGCACCGGGGAGCTGTTTTTT
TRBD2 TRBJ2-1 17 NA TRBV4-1 CASSQDLLAGGKNEQFF TGCGCCAGCAGCCAAGATCTACTAGCGGGAGGGAAGAATGAGCAGTTCTTC
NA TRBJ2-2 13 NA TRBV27 CASSLAFTGELFF TGTGCCAGCAGTTTAGCGTTCACCGGGGAGCTGTTTTTT
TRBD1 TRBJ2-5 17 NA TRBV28 CASLTFPGGAGKETQYF TGTGCCAGCCTTACTTTTCCAGGGGGCGCGGGCAAAGAGACCCAGTACTTC
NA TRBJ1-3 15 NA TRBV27 CASSVDGTPGNTIYF TGTGCCAGCAGTGTGGACGGGACACCTGGAAACACCATATATTTT
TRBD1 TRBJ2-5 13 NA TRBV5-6 CASSDRAVETQYF TGTGCCAGCAGCGACAGGGCGGTGGAGACCCAGTACTTC
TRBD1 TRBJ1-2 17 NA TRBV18 CASSPDQQVKGAHGYTF TGTGCCAGCTCACCCGACCAACAAGTCAAGGGGGCCCATGGCTACACCTTC
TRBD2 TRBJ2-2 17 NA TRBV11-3 CASSLGGLAENTGELFF TGTGCCAGCAGCTTAGGAGGGCTAGCGGAGAACACCGGGGAGCTGTTTTTT
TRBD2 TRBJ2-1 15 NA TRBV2 CASSSGTSGSNEQFF TGTGCCAGCAGTTCCGGGACTAGCGGGAGCAATGAGCAGTTCTTC
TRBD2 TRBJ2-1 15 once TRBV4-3 CASSAGLAANNEQFF TGCGCCAGCAGCGCGGGACTAGCGGCCAATAATGAGCAGTTCTTC